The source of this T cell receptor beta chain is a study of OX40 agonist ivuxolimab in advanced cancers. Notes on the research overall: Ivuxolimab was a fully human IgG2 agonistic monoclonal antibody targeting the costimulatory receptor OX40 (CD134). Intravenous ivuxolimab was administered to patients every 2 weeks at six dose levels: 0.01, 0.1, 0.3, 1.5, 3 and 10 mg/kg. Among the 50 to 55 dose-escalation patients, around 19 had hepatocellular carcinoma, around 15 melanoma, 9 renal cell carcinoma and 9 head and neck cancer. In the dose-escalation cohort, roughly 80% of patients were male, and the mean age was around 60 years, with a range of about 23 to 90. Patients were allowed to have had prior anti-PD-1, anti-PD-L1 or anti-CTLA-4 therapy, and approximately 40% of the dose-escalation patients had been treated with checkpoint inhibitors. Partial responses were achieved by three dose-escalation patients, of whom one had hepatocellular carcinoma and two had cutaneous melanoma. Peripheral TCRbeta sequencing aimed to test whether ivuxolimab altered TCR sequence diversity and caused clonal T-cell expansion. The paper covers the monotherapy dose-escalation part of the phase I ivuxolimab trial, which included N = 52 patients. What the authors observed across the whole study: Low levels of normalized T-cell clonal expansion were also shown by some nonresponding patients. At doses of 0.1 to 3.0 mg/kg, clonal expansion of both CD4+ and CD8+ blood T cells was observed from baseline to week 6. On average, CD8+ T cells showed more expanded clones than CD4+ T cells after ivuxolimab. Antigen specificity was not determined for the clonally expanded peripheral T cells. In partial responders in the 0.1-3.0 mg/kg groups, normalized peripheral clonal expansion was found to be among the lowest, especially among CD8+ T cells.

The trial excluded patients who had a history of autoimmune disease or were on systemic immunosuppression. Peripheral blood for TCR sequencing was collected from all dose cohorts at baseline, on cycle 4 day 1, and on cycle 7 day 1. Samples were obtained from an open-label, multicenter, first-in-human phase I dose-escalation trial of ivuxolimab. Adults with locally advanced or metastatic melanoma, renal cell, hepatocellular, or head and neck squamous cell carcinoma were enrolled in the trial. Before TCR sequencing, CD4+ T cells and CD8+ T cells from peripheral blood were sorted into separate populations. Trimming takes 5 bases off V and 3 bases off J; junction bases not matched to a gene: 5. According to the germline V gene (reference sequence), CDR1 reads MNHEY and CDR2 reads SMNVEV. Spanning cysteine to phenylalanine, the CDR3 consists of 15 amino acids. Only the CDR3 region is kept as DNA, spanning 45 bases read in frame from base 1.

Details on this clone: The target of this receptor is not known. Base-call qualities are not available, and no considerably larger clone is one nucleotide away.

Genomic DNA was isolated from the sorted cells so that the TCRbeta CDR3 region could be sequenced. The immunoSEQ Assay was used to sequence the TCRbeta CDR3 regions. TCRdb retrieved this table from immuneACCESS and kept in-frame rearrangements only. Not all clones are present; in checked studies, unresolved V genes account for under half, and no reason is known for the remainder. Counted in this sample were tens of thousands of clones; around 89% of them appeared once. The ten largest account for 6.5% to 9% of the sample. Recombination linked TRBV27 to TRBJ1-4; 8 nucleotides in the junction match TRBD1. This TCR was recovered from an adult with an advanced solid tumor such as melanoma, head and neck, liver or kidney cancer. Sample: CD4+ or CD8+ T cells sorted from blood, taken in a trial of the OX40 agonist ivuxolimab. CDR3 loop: CASSAYRGANEKLFF. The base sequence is TGTGCCAGCAGTGCTTACAGGGGGGCTAATGAAAAACTGTTTTTT.